A selection of T cell receptor beta chains follows, all from one sample in a study of shared clonotypes between healthy human individuals. Profiled with immunoSEQ multiplex PCR; TCRdb holds only in-frame clones, not every one. Among just over 2,000,000 clones, around 95% were seen once, and the ten largest hold about 0.13%. The source material was naive CD4+ T cells sorted from blood. All receptors come from a man between 18 and 29 years old in good health. CDR3s include the opening cysteine and the closing phenylalanine or tryptophan. The order of the fields is V gene, D gene, clone size, J gene, CDR3 protein, CDR3 DNA. D genes are given only for firm matches. Only part of the rows carry a size: once, few, many, or a class if the clone is expanded.

TRBV19	-	-	TRBJ1-6	CASTLGTAVNSPLHF	TGTGCCAGTACCCTCGGGACGGCCGTTAATTCACCCCTCCACTTT
TRBV5-1	TRBD2	-	TRBJ2-7	CASSESWGGSEQYF	TGCGCCAGCAGCGAGAGCTGGGGGGGATCCGAGCAGTACTTC
TRBV7-2	-	-	TRBJ1-2	CASSLDGGPNINGYTF	TGTGCCAGCAGCTTAGACGGGGGACCCAATATCAATGGCTACACCTTC
TRBV19	TRBD1	-	TRBJ2-5	CASSFDRGLKTQYF	TGTGCCAGTTCTTTCGACAGGGGCCTAAAGACCCAGTACTTC
TRBV9	-	-	TRBJ2-7	CASSVGETAFYEQYF	TGTGCCAGCAGCGTAGGGGAGACAGCTTTCTACGAGCAGTACTTC
TRBV11-2	TRBD2	once	TRBJ2-7	CASSITLAGVSEQYF	TGTGCCAGCAGCATAACCCTAGCGGGAGTAAGCGAGCAGTACTTC
TRBV4-1	TRBD1	-	TRBJ2-5	CASSPYRDSQETQYF	TGCGCCAGCAGCCCCTACAGGGACAGCCAAGAGACCCAGTACTTC
TRBV5-4	-	-	TRBJ2-5	CASSSKREKAEETQYF	TGTGCCAGCAGCTCGAAGAGAGAGAAAGCCGAAGAGACCCAGTACTTC
TRBV2	-	once	TRBJ2-7	CASSESVFYEQYF	TGTGCCAGCAGTGAGTCGGTTTTCTACGAGCAGTACTTC
TRBV6-6	TRBD1	-	TRBJ1-2	CASSSRQGATYGYTF	TGTGCCAGCAGTTCACGACAGGGGGCCACCTATGGCTACACCTTC
TRBV6-5	-	-	TRBJ2-7	CASSRDPGDEQYF	TGTGCCAGCAGTCGGGATCCAGGGGACGAGCAGTACTTC
TRBV7-6	-	-	TRBJ1-2	CASSLLGANYGYTF	TGTGCCAGCAGCTTACTCGGGGCCAACTATGGCTACACCTTC
TRBV5-5	-	-	TRBJ1-4	CASIQSSGSFATNEKLFF	TGTGCCAGTATCCAATCCTCCGGGTCCTTCGCAACTAATGAAAAACTGTTTTTT
TRBV7-3	TRBD1	-	TRBJ2-2	CASTGRGSGELFF	TGTGCCAGCACCGGCAGGGGGAGCGGGGAGCTGTTTTTT
TRBV28	TRBD2	-	TRBJ2-5	CASSEGLAGGQETQYF	TGTGCCAGCAGTGAGGGACTAGCGGGGGGCCAAGAGACCCAGTACTTC
TRBV5-4	TRBD1	once	TRBJ2-1	CASSLGTGGAYNEQFF	TGTGCCAGCAGCTTGGGGACAGGGGGCGCCTACAATGAGCAGTTCTTC
TRBV18	-	-	TRBJ2-5	CASSRTTQDAQYF	TGTGCCAGCTCACGGACAACCCAAGATGCCCAGTACTTC
TRBV5-4	-	-	TRBJ1-2	CASSLEEKGNYGYTF	TGTGCCAGCAGCTTAGAGGAAAAGGGTAACTATGGCTACACCTTC
TRBV18	-	-	TRBJ1-2	CASSPISSLGSSNYGYTF	TGTGCCAGCTCACCAATTAGTTCGTTGGGCAGTTCTAACTATGGCTACACCTTC
TRBV5-3	-	-	TRBJ1-5	CARRPPDRPFSNQPQHF	TGTGCCAGAAGGCCCCCGGACAGACCTTTTAGCAATCAGCCCCAGCATTTT
TRBV7-2	-	-	TRBJ1-6	CASSLVVGSSYNSPLHF	TGTGCCAGCAGCTTAGTTGTAGGGAGCTCCTATAATTCACCCCTCCACTTT
TRBV9	-	-	TRBJ1-5	CASSVDGTDNQPQHF	TGTGCCAGCAGCGTAGACGGGACTGACAATCAGCCCCAGCATTTT
TRBV19	-	-	TRBJ1-1	CASSILGVNTEAFF	TGTGCCAGTAGTATACTGGGGGTGAACACTGAAGCTTTCTTT
TRBV11-3	-	-	TRBJ1-1	CASSYGQNSEAFF	TGTGCCAGCAGCTATGGACAAAACTCTGAAGCTTTCTTT
TRBV25-1	-	-	TRBJ1-5	CASSPGLIGNQPQHF	TGTGCCAGCAGTCCCGGACTCATAGGCAATCAGCCCCAGCATTTT
TRBV5-1	TRBD1	once	TRBJ2-5	CASSWTGLQETQYF	TGCGCCAGCAGCTGGACAGGCCTCCAAGAGACCCAGTACTTC
TRBV5-1	-	-	TRBJ2-1	CASSLGDISYNEQFF	TGCGCCAGCAGCTTGGGGGACATCTCCTACAATGAGCAGTTCTTC
TRBV5-4	-	-	TRBJ2-3	CASRPGGTDTQYF	TGTGCCAGCAGACCGGGGGGCACAGATACGCAGTATTTT
TRBV19	TRBD1	-	TRBJ2-1	CASTPGQGSGEQFF	TGTGCCAGTACCCCGGGACAGGGAAGTGGTGAGCAGTTCTTC
TRBV5-1	TRBD1	once	TRBJ1-1	CASSGTGGEAFF	TGCGCCAGCAGCGGTACAGGGGGTGAAGCTTTCTTT
TRBV20-1	-	-	TRBJ1-1	CSAERGEAFF	TGCAGTGCCGAACGGGGTGAAGCTTTCTTT
TRBV2	TRBD1	-	TRBJ1-1	CASRHGTGNTEAFF	TGTGCCAGCAGACATGGGACAGGGAACACTGAAGCTTTCTTT
TRBV27	-	-	TRBJ1-5	CASSRDLNQPQHF	TGTGCCAGCAGTAGGGATCTTAATCAGCCCCAGCATTTT
TRBV29-1	-	-	TRBJ2-7	CSVTGSSYEQYF	TGCAGCGTTACAGGCAGCTCCTACGAGCAGTACTTC
TRBV18	TRBD1	-	TRBJ1-1	CASSPVAGTGAEAFF	TGTGCCAGCTCACCAGTGGCCGGGACAGGGGCAGAAGCTTTCTTT
TRBV6-1	-	once	TRBJ1-2	CASNRAGASNYGYTF	TGTGCCTCAAATCGGGCAGGGGCCTCTAACTATGGCTACACCTTC
TRBV19	-	once	TRBJ1-2	CASSIAVKDGVPYGYTF	TGTGCCAGTAGTATAGCGGTGAAGGACGGGGTCCCCTATGGCTACACCTTC
TRBV19	TRBD2	-	TRBJ2-5	CASSIGGLAGYQETQYF	TGTGCCAGTAGTATAGGGGGGCTAGCGGGATACCAAGAGACCCAGTACTTC
TRBV30	TRBD1	-	TRBJ1-2	CAWSVLDRGGGYTF	TGTGCCTGGAGTGTCCTGGACAGGGGAGGTGGCTACACCTTC
TRBV28	-	-	TRBJ1-5	CASSGGLGYQPQHF	TGTGCCAGCAGCGGTGGGTTAGGGTATCAGCCCCAGCATTTT
TRBV6-6	TRBD1	-	TRBJ1-1	CASSRSEGQSGPEAFF	TGTGCCAGCAGTCGCTCTGAGGGACAGTCGGGGCCTGAAGCTTTCTTT
TRBV7-9	-	-	TRBJ1-6	CASSFKGANSPLHF	TGTGCCAGCAGCTTCAAGGGAGCCAATTCACCCCTCCACTTT
TRBV28	-	-	TRBJ2-2	CASSLLSYDTGELFF	TGTGCCAGCAGTTTGCTCAGCTATGACACCGGGGAGCTGTTTTTT
TRBV19	TRBD1	once	TRBJ1-2	CASRDRGQVADGYTF	TGTGCCAGTCGGGACAGGGGGCAGGTTGCCGATGGCTACACCTTC
TRBV2	-	-	TRBJ1-1	CASSEEQGYTEAFF	TGTGCCAGCAGTGAAGAACAGGGTTACACTGAAGCTTTCTTT
TRBV18	TRBD1	-	TRBJ1-2	CASSAGQATNYGYTF	TGTGCCAGCTCGGCGGGACAGGCGACTAACTATGGCTACACCTTC
TRBV9	-	-	TRBJ2-7	CASSPLRGAGVGDEQYF	TGTGCCAGCAGTCCCCTCCGGGGGGCAGGAGTCGGGGACGAGCAGTACTTC
TRBV11-2	-	-	TRBJ1-2	CASSPAGFNYGYTF	TGTGCCAGCAGCCCCGCGGGGTTCAACTATGGCTACACCTTC
TRBV30	TRBD1	-	TRBJ2-7	CAWSARGHEQYF	TGTGCCTGGAGTGCCAGGGGGCACGAGCAGTACTTC
TRBV15	-	once	TRBJ1-4	CATSRDGTGLGEKLFF	TGTGCCACCAGCAGAGACGGGACGGGCCTCGGTGAAAAACTGTTTTTT
TRBV27	TRBD2	-	TRBJ2-3	CASSFSAGGMADTQYF	TGTGCCAGCAGTTTTAGTGCGGGAGGAATGGCAGATACGCAGTATTTT
TRBV29-1	-	-	TRBJ1-2	CSVTLGANYGYTF	TGCAGCGTTACCCTAGGGGCTAACTATGGCTACACCTTC
TRBV2	TRBD1	-	TRBJ2-7	CASSSDRGRPLEQYF	TGTGCCAGCAGCTCGGACAGGGGTAGGCCCCTCGAGCAGTACTTC
TRBV5-1	TRBD1	-	TRBJ1-3	CASSLAGTVLSGNTIYF	TGCGCCAGCAGCTTGGCCGGGACAGTACTCTCTGGAAACACCATATATTTT